The source of this TCR beta chain is a study of T cells in Graves' hyperthyroidism and ophthalmopathy. RNA transcripts yielded amplified TCR beta CDR3 regions. The TCR CDR3 was amplified in a first-round RT-PCR using the HTBI primer set. TCRdb used MiXCR to reprocess the multiplex PCR reads, holding one entry per CDR3 protein. This table has 300,000 to 350,000 distinct CDR3 sequences, around a sixth appearing once. Per germline, CDR1 DFQATT and CDR2 SNEGSKA (reference sequence). The CDR3 is 12 residues long. The V and J ends lost 3 bases and 0 bases respectively, with 6 bases between them. As concerns this clonotype: Given a much more abundant clone one base away, this may be a read error.

This clonotype was sampled from a middle-aged woman with Graves' ophthalmopathy. The material sequenced was blood. This chain connects TRBV20-1 to TRBJ2-7; D gene ambiguous. The CDR3 reads CSASPVSYEQYF. DNA of the CDR3: TGCAGTGCTAGTCCCGTCTCCTACGAGCAGTACTTC.